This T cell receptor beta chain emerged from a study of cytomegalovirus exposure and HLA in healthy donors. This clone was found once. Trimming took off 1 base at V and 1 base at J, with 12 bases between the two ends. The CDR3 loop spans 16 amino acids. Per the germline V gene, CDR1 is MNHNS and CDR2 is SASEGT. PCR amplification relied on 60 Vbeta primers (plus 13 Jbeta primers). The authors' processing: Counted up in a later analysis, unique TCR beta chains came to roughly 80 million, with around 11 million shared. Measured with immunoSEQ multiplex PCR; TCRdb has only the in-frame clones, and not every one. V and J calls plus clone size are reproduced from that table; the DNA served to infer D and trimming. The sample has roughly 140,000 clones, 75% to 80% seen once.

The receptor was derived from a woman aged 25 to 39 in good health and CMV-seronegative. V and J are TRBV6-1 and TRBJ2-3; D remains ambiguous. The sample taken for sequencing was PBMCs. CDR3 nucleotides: TGTGCCAGCAGTGAAGGAGTATACAGCCGCACAGATACGCAGTATTTT. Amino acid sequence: CASSEGVYSRTDTQYF.